This TCR beta chain is drawn from a study of blood T cell repertoires in COVID-19. At the level of the study: Acute and convalescent COVID-19 samples came from the United States, Italy and Spain. T cells, B-cell-depleted T cells, or PBMCs supplied cDNA or gDNA.

The assay was immunoSEQ multiplex PCR, and TCRdb's table has in-frame clones only and misses some. Of 300,000 to 350,000 clones in the sample, approximately 83% were seen once. Participants, about 18 to 90 years old, spanned around 25 US areas. Donors of Cohort 3 who recovered were those that had two negative PCRs, clearance, or symptom resolution. Germline V gives CDR1 SGHRS, CDR2 YFSETQ. The V gene lost 4 bases and the J gene lost 2 bases, with 14 bases spanning the gap. This CDR3 comprises 15 residues. V gene TRBV5-1 combines with J gene TRBJ2-3; D unclear. The receptor comes from a man aged 25 to 40 who had recovered from COVID-19. The sequenced sample consisted of PBMCs or T cells enriched from blood (not recorded which). The chain's CDR3 is CASSAALANTDTQYF. In DNA form, the CDR3 reads TGCGCCAGCAGCGCGGCACTTGCGAACACAGATACGCAGTATTTT.